The 20 T cell receptor beta chains in this list originate from one sample, sequenced in a study of T cell responses to AZD1222 COVID-19 vaccine (TCRdb year 2021). The meaning of the sample's time point label: baseline before first vaccination. The library was made by the immunoSEQ multiplex PCR assay. In its TCRdb copy, this immuneACCESS table keeps in-frame sequences only and misses some clones. Where compared with another copy, unresolved V genes explain less than half of these, and the others have no known cause. This sample's table carries under 150,000 clones. The leading ten clones occupy about 2% of the sample. Specimen: peripheral blood. All receptors come from an adult in good health.

The V gene is TRBV11-3, the J gene TRBJ2-1; maybe TRBD2 (5 bases). Germline V CDR1 and CDR2: SGHNT, YENEEA. The ends were cut back, 5 bases at V and 5 bases at J, with 13 bases in the middle. The CDR3 contains 14 residues. The CDR3 DNA is TGTGCCAGCAGCCCCCGCCGGGATAACAATGAGCAGTTCTTC. This translates into CASSPRRDNNEQFF.

V gene TRBV7-9 combines with J gene TRBJ1-1; 7 nucleotides match TRBD1. The trim removed 3 bases at V and 3 bases at J, leaving 4 bases unmatched. The germline gives CDR1 SEHNR, CDR2 FQNEAQ (reference sequence). The CDR3 consists of 14 residues. The DNA for the CDR3 is TGTGCCAGCAGCTTCAGGGGGGTGGACACTGAAGCTTTCTTT. It codes for CASSFRGVDTEAFF.

The chain employs TRBV5-3 and TRBJ1-5; 9 bases fit TRBD1. TRBV5-3 falls under the ORF class, with uncertain function. Trimming removed 0 bases from V and 2 bases from J; junction bases left unmatched: 6. The CDR3 contains 17 residues. CDR3 nucleotides: TGTGCCAGAAGCTTGGGGGGACAGGGACTTTGCAATCAGCCCCAGCATTTT. Encoded protein: CARSLGGQGLCNQPQHF.

The chain combines TRBV5-1 with TRBJ1-5; D perhaps matches TRBD1 (5 bases). CDR3 length: 13 residues. CDR1 is SGHRS and CDR2 is YFSETQ in the germline V gene. V dropped 4 bases and J dropped 4 bases, with 9 bases sitting between them. CDR3 sequence reads: CASSIAGNQPQHF. The DNA for the CDR3 is TGCGCCAGCAGCATTGCAGGGAATCAGCCCCAGCATTTT. The full variable domain, rest sourced from reference TRBV5-1 and TRBJ1-5, is KAGVTQTPRYLIKTRGQQVTLSCSPISGHRSVSWYQQTPGQGLQFLFEYFSETQRNKGNFPGRFSGRQFSNSRSEMNVSTLELGDSALYLCASSIAGNQPQHFGDGTRLSIL.

The J gene is TRBJ1-2, the V gene TRBV18; possible D gene TRBD1, 5 bases. V lost 4 bases and J lost 2, with 11 bases in between. CDR1 and CDR2 (germline): KGHSH, LQKENI. This CDR3 spans 14 amino acids. CDR3 in DNA: TGTGCCAGCTCACTTAGCGGGGGGAACTATGGCTACACCTTC. Residues: CASSLSGGNYGYTF.

The rearrangement joins TRBV4-1 to TRBJ1-6; D is unresolved. The CDR3 runs to 15 residues. CDR1 is MGHRA, CDR2 YSYEKL, per germline. The germline V and J ends were trimmed by 0 bases and 2 bases, with 5 bases remaining between them. CDR3 protein: CASSQEATYNSPLHF. In DNA, the CDR3 is TGCGCCAGCAGCCAAGAGGCGACCTATAATTCACCCCTCCACTTT.

This chain links TRBV5-6 with TRBJ2-7, with 7 nucleotides matching TRBD2. CDR3 length: 15 amino acids. The trim removed 0 bases at V and 1 base at J, leaving 4 bases unmatched. Germline loops: CDR1 SGHDT, CDR2 YYEEEE. The CDR3 coding sequence is TGTGCCAGCAGCTTGGTGCTAGCGGCATCCTACGAGCAGTACTTC. Its translation: CASSLVLAASYEQYF.

The rearrangement links TRBV4-2 to TRBJ1-1; 8 bases are shared with TRBD1. The germline V gene encodes CDR1 LGHNA and CDR2 YNFKEQ. Losses at the gene ends were 0 bases for V and 2 bases for J; bases not matched to a gene: 5. The CDR3 contains 16 residues. CDR3 residues: CASSQDRTGYNTEAFF. CDR3 nucleotide sequence: TGTGCCAGCAGCCAAGATAGGACAGGGTACAACACTGAAGCTTTCTTT.

The chain carries TRBV4-2 and TRBJ1-6; D unclear. V was shortened by 0 bases and J by 0 bases, with 6 bases between the two germline ends. Germline loops: CDR1 LGHNA, CDR2 YNFKEQ. The CDR3 extends over 16 amino acids. Here the CDR3 DNA reads TGTGCCAGCAGCCAAGAATTGGGCTCCTATAATTCACCCCTCCACTTT. This translates into CASSQELGSYNSPLHF.

The genes are TRBV4-1 and TRBJ2-6; 7 nucleotides agree with TRBD1. Trimming took 4 bases from V and 1 from J; bases not matched to a gene: 7. The germline V gene encodes CDR1 MGHRA and CDR2 YSYEKL. CDR3 length equals 17 residues. CDR3 DNA: TGCGCCAGCAGCCTCGGAGACAGGGTGTCTGGGGCCAACGTCCTGACTTTC. Protein: CASSLGDRVSGANVLTF.

The chain has TRBV14 and TRBJ1-1; a weak D match, TRBD1 (6 bases). The V gene lost 3 bases and the J gene lost 1 base, with 9 bases spanning the gap. The CDR3 consists of 14 residues. Germline V gives CDR1 SGHDN, CDR2 FVKESK. The CDR3 bases are TGTGCCAGCAGCCAGGCAGGGGCGAACACTGAAGCTTTCTTT. Translation: CASSQAGANTEAFF.

V gene TRBV4-1 combines with J gene TRBJ2-7; perhaps TRBD2 as D (5 bases). CDR1 MGHRA and CDR2 YSYEKL come from the germline V gene. V was pared by 3 bases and J by 4 bases, with 25 bases between. CDR3 size: 18 residues. The CDR3 protein is CASSHGSYRQDSRYEQYF. CDR3 DNA: TGCGCCAGCAGCCATGGGAGTTACAGACAAGATTCCCGGTACGAGCAGTACTTC.

The J gene is TRBJ2-5, the V gene TRBV11-3; D unclear. CDR3 length: 12 amino acids. The ends were cut back, 1 base at V and 5 bases at J, with 5 bases in the middle. Germline loops: CDR1 SGHNT, CDR2 YENEEA. CDR3 DNA: TGTGCCAGCAGCTTAGCCCAGGAGACCCAGTACTTC. It yields the protein CASSLAQETQYF.

V and J are TRBV30 and TRBJ1-6; the match to TRBD1 covers 9 bases. The CDR3 covers 13 residues. Germline values: CDR1 GTSNPN, CDR2 SVGIG (reference sequence). Trimming cost V 3 bases and J 7 bases; bases outside gene matches: 1. The CDR3 nucleotides read TGTGCCTGGAGAGGGACAGGGAATTCACCCCTCCACTTT. Its protein is CAWRGTGNSPLHF.

The gene calls are TRBV9 and TRBJ1-6; 9 nucleotides line up with TRBD1. Trimming took 3 bases from V and 9 from J; bases not matched to a gene: 10. From germline, CDR1 is SGDLS and CDR2 YYNGEE. The CDR3 extends over 16 amino acids. The CDR3 is CASSGGTGTGFSPLHF. In DNA, the CDR3 is TGTGCCAGCAGCGGAGGGACCGGGACAGGGTTTTCACCCCTCCACTTT.

The chain joins TRBV21-1 to TRBJ2-3. TRBV21-1 is marked as a pseudogene. The length of the CDR3 is 16 residues. CDR3 in DNA: TGTGCCAGCAGCAAAGTAGAGGGGCAGAGCACAGATACGCAGTATTTT. It encodes CASSKVEGQSTDTQYF.

The genes are TRBV6-6 and TRBJ1-2; TRBD1 matches 11 bases. V was clipped by 5 bases and J by 8 bases; unmatched bases: 4. This CDR3 contains 13 residues. Per germline, CDR1 MNHNY and CDR2 SVGAGI (reference sequence). The CDR3 protein is CASSRDRGEGYTF. The CDR3 nucleotides read TGTGCCAGCAGTCGGGACAGGGGGGAAGGCTACACCTTC.

This rearrangement joins TRBV24-1 to TRBJ2-7; 12 bases align to TRBD1. Germline CDR1 reads KGHDR; CDR2 reads SFDVKD. Losses at the gene ends were 4 bases for V and 3 bases for J; bases not matched to a gene: 6. The CDR3 is 16 amino acids. CDR3 coding DNA: TGTGCCACCAGTGACCCGGGACAGGGGGCTGGCTACGAGCAGTACTTC. Translation gives CATSDPGQGAGYEQYF.

The chain couples TRBV3-1 (or the pseudogene TRBV3-2) to TRBJ2-1; 10 positions match TRBD2. CDR1 and CDR2 from the germline V gene are LGHDT and YNNKEL (reference sequence). V was pared by 6 bases and J by 4 bases, with 6 bases of the junction left unmatched. The CDR3 contains 15 residues. The chain's CDR3 is CASSLTSGEYNEQFF. As DNA, the CDR3 is TGTGCCAGCAGTCTTACTAGCGGGGAATACAATGAGCAGTTCTTC.

This rearrangement joins TRBV28 to TRBJ2-3; D remains unclear. Germline-derived CDR1 and CDR2 are MDHEN and SYDVKM. The CDR3 loop spans 11 amino acids. V shed 4 bases and J shed 3 bases, with 2 bases lying between them. CDR3: CASSSTDTQYF. The CDR3 coding sequence is TGTGCCAGCAGTTCTACAGATACGCAGTATTTT.